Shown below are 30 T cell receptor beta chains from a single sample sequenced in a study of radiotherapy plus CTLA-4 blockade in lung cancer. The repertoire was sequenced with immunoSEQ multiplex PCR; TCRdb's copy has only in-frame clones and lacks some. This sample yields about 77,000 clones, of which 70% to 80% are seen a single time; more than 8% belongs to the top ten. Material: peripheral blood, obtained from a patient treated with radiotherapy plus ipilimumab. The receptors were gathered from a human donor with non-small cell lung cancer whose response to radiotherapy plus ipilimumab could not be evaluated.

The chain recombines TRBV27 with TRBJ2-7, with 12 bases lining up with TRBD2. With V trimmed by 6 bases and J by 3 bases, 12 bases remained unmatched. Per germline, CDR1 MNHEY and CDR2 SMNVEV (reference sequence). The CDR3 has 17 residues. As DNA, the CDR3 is TGTGCCAGCAGCCCTCCCGGTCCGACTAGCGGGGGCTACGAGCAGTACTTC. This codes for CASSPPGPTSGGYEQYF.

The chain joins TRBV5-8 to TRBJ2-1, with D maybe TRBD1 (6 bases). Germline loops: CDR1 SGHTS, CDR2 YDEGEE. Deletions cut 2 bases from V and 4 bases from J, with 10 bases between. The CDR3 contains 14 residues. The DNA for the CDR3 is TGTGCCAGCAGCTTCGACAGGACTTACAATGAGCAGTTCTTC. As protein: CASSFDRTYNEQFF.

This CDR3 is CASSSNHPGVPFSYNEQFF. In DNA, the CDR3 is TGTGCCAGCAGCTCCAACCACCCAGGGGTCCCCTTCTCCTACAATGAGCAGTTCTTC. The chain recombines TRBV11-2 with TRBJ2-1, with D possibly being TRBD1 (6 bases). The V and J ends lost 4 bases and 0 bases respectively, with 22 bases between them. The CDR3 length is 19 residues. The germline V gene has CDR1 SGHAT and CDR2 FQNNGV. The full variable domain, in which reference TRBV11-2 and TRBJ2-1 provide the parts outside the CDR3, is EAGVAQSPRYKIIEKRQSVAFWCNPISGHATLYWYQQILGQGPKLLIQFQNNGVVDDSQLPKDRFSAERLKGVDSTLKIQPAKLEDSAVYLCASSSNHPGVPFSYNEQFFGPGTRLTVL.

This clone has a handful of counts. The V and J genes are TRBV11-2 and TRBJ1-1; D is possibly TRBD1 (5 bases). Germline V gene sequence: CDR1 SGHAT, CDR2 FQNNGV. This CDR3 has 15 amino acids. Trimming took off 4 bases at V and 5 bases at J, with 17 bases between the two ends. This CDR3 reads CASSWAGWLVTEAFF. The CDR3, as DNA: TGTGCCAGCAGCTGGGCAGGGTGGTTGGTGACTGAAGCTTTCTTT. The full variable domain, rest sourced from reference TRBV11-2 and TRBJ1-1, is EAGVAQSPRYKIIEKRQSVAFWCNPISGHATLYWYQQILGQGPKLLIQFQNNGVVDDSQLPKDRFSAERLKGVDSTLKIQPAKLEDSAVYLCASSWAGWLVTEAFFGQGTRLTVV.

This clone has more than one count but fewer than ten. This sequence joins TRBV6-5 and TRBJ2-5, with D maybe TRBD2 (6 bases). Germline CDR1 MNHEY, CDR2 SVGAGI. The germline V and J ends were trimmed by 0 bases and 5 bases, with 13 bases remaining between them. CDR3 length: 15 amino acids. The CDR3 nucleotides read TGTGCCAGCAGTTACTCCGGCGGGGACGGGGAGACCCAGTACTTC. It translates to CASSYSGGDGETQYF.

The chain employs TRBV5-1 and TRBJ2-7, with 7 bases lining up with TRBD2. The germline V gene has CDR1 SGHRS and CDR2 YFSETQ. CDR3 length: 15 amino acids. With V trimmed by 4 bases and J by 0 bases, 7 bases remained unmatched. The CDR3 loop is CASSPASGFSYEQYF. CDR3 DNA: TGCGCCAGCAGCCCGGCTAGCGGCTTCTCCTACGAGCAGTACTTC.

CDR3: CASSLALGQHSYEQYF. The CDR3 DNA sequence: TGTGCCAGCAGCTTAGCGTTGGGACAGCACTCCTACGAGCAGTACTTC. The chain carries TRBV7-8 and TRBJ2-7; TRBD1 matches at 7 bases. V dropped 0 bases and J dropped 0; count of bases not matched to a gene: 5. The germline gives CDR1 SGHVS, CDR2 FQNEAQ. CDR3 length equals 16 residues.

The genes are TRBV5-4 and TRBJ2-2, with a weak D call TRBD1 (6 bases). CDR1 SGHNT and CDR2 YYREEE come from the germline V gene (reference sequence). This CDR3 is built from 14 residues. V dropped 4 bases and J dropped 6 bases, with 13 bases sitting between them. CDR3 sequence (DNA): TGTGCCAGCAGCCCGGACAGTGGGGCCGGGGAGCTGTTTTTT. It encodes CASSPDSGAGELFF. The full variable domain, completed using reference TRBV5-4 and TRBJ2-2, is ETGVTQSPTHLIKTRGQQVTLRCSSQSGHNTVSWYQQALGQGPQFIFQYYREEENGRGNFPPRFSGLQFPNYSSELNVNALELDDSALYLCASSPDSGAGELFFGEGSRLTVL.

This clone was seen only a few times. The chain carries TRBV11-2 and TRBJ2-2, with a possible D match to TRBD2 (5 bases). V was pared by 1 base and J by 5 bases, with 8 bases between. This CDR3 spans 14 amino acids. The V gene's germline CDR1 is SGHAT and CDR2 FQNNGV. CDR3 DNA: TGTGCCAGCAGCTTAGCGGGAAGGACCGGGGAGCTGTTTTTT. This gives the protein CASSLAGRTGELFF.

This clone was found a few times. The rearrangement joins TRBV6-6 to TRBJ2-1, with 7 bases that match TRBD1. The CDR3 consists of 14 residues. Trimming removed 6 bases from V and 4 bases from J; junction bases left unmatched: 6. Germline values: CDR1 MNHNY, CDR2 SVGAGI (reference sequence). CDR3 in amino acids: CASSHRGGYNEQFF. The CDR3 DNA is TGTGCCAGCAGCCACAGGGGTGGGTACAATGAGCAGTTCTTC.

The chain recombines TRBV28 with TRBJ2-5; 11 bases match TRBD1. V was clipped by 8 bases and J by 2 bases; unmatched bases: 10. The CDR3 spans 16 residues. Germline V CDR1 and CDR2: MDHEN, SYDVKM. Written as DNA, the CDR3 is TGTGCCAGCCTCTATAGGACAGGGGGCGGGCAAGAGACCCAGTACTTC. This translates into CASLYRTGGGQETQYF.

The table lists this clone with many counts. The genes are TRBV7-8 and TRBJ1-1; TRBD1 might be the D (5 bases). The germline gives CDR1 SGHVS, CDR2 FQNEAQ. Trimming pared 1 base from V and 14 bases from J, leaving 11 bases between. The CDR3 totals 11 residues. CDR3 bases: TGTGCCAGCAGCTTAGGAGGCGACAGATTCTTT. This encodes CASSLGGDRFF.

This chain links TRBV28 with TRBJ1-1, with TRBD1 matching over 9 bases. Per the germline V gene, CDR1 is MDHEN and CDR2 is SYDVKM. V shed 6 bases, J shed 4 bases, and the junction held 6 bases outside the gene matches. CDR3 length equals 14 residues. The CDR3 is CASRGQGKVTEAFF. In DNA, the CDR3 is TGTGCCAGCAGGGGACAGGGAAAGGTCACTGAAGCTTTCTTT.

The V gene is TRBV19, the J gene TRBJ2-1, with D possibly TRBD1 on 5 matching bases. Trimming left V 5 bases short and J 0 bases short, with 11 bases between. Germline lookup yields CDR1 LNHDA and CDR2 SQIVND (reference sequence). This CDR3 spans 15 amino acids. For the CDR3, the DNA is TGTGCCAGTAGTTTAAAGACAGACTCCTACAATGAGCAGTTCTTC. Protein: CASSLKTDSYNEQFF.

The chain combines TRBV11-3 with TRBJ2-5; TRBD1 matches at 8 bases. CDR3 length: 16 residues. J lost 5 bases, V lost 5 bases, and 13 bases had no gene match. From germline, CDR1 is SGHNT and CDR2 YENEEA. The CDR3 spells CASSLRRTGSVETQYF. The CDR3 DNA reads TGTGCCAGCAGCCTCCGACGGACAGGGAGCGTTGAGACCCAGTACTTC. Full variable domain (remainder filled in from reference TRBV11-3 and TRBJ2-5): EAGVVQSPRYKIIEKKQPVAFWCNPISGHNTLYWYLQNLGQGPELLIRYENEEAVDDSQLPKDRFSAERLKGVDSTLKIQPAELGDSAVYLCASSLRRTGSVETQYFGPGTRLLVL.

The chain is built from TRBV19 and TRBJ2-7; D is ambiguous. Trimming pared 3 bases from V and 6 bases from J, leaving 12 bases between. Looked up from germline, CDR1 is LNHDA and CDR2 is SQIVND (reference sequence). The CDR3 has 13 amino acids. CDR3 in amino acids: CASSMIQDREQYF. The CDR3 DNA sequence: TGTGCCAGTAGTATGATTCAGGATCGCGAGCAGTACTTC. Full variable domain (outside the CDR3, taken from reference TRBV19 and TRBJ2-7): DGGITQSPKYLFRKEGQNVTLSCEQNLNHDAMYWYRQDPGQGLRLIYYSQIVNDFQKGDIAEGYSVSREKKESFPLTVTSAQKNPTAFYLCASSMIQDREQYFGPGTRLTVT.

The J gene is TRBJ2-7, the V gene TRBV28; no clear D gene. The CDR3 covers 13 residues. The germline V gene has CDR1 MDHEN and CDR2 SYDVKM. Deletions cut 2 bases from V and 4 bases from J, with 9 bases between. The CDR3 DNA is TGTGCCAGCAGTTTAGCCAGGAATTACGAGCAGTACTTC. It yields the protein CASSLARNYEQYF.

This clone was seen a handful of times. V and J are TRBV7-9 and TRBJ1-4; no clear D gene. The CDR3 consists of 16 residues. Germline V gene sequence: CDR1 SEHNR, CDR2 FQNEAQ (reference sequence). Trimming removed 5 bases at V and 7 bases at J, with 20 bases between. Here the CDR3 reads CASSRGEGYRSEKLFF. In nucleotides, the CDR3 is TGTGCCAGCAGCCGAGGAGAGGGTTATAGAAGTGAAAAACTGTTTTTT.

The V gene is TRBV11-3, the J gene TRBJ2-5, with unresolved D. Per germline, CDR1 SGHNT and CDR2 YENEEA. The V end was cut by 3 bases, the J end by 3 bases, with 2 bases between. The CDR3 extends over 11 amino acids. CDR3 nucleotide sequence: TGTGCCAGCAGCTTTAAAGAGACCCAGTACTTC. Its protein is CASSFKETQYF.

In DNA form, the CDR3 reads TGTGCCAGTAGTAGGAGGACGGCCTTTCTGGCGGACACTGAAGCTTTCTTT. It codes for CASSRRTAFLADTEAFF. V and J are TRBV19 and TRBJ1-1; D is uncertain. Between the trimmed V and J ends, which lost 4 bases and 3 bases, there was a span of 21 bases. The CDR3 extends over 17 amino acids. The germline gives CDR1 LNHDA, CDR2 SQIVND (reference sequence).

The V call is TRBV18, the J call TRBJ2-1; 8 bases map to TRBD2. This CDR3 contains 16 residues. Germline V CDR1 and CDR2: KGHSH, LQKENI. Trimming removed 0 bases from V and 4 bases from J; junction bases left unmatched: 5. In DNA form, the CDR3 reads TGTGCCAGCTCACCACCTAGCGGGACTCGGTACAATGAGCAGTTCTTC. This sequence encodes CASSPPSGTRYNEQFF.

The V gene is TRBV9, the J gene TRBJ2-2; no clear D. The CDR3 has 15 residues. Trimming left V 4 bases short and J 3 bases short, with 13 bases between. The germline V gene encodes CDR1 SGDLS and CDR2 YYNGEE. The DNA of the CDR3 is TGTGCCAGCAGCCCACCGAGCTTTTACACCGGGGAGCTGTTTTTT. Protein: CASSPPSFYTGELFF.

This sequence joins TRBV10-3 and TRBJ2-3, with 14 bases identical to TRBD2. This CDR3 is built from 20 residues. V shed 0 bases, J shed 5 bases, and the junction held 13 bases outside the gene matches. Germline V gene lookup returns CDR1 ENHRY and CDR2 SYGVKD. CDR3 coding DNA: TGTGCCATCAGTGAGTCCCGAAGGCCGGGACTAGCGGGAGTGATAGATACGCAGTATTTT. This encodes CAISESRRPGLAGVIDTQYF.

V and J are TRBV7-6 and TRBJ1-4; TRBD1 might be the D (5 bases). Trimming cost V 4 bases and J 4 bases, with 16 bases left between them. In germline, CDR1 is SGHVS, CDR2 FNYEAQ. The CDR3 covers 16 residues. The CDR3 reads CASSWGTVGDNEKLFF. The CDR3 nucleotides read TGTGCCAGCAGCTGGGGCACGGTGGGTGATAATGAAAAACTGTTTTTT.

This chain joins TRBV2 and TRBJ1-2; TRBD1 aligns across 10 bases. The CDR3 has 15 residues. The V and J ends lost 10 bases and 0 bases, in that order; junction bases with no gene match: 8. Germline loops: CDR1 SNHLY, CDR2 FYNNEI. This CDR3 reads CANRQGATANYGYTF. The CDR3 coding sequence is TGTGCCAACAGACAGGGGGCTACAGCTAACTATGGCTACACCTTC. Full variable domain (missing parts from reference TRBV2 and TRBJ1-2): EPEVTQTPSHQVTQMGQEVILRCVPISNHLYFYWYRQILGQKVEFLVSFYNNEISEKSEIFDDQFSVERPDGSNFTLKIRSTKLEDSAMYFCANRQGATANYGYTFGSGTRLTVV.

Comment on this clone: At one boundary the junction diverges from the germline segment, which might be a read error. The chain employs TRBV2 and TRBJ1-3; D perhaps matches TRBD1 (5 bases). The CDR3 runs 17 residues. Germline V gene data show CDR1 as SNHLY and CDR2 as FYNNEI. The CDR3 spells CASGEAPTAFSGNTIYF. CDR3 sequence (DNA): TGTGCCAGCGGTGAAGCGCCGACAGCTTTCTCTGGAAACACCATATATTTT.

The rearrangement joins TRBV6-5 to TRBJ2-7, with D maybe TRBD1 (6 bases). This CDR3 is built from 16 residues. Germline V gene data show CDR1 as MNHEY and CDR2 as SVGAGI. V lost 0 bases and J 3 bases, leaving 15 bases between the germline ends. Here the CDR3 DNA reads TGTGCCAGCAGTTACTCGTCAGGGGTCACCCTCTACGAGCAGTACTTC. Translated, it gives CASSYSSGVTLYEQYF.

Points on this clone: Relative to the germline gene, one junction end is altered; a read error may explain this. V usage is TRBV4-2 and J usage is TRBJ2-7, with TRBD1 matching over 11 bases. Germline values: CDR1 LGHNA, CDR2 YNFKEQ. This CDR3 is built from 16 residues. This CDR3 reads CAGSQGGGQGAYEQYF. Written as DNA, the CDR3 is TGTGCCGGCAGCCAAGGGGGGGGACAGGGGGCCTACGAGCAGTACTTC.

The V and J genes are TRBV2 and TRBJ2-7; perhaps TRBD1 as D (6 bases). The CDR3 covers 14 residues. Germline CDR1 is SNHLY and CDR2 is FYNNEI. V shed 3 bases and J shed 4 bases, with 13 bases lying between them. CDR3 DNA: TGTGCCAGCAGTGATCCCAGGGGAGCATACGAGCAGTACTTC. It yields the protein CASSDPRGAYEQYF.

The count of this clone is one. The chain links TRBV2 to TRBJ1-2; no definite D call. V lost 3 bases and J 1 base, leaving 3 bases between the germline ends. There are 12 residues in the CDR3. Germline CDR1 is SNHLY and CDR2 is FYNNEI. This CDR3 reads CASSESNYGYTF. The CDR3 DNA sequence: TGTGCCAGCAGTGAGAGTAACTATGGCTACACCTTC.